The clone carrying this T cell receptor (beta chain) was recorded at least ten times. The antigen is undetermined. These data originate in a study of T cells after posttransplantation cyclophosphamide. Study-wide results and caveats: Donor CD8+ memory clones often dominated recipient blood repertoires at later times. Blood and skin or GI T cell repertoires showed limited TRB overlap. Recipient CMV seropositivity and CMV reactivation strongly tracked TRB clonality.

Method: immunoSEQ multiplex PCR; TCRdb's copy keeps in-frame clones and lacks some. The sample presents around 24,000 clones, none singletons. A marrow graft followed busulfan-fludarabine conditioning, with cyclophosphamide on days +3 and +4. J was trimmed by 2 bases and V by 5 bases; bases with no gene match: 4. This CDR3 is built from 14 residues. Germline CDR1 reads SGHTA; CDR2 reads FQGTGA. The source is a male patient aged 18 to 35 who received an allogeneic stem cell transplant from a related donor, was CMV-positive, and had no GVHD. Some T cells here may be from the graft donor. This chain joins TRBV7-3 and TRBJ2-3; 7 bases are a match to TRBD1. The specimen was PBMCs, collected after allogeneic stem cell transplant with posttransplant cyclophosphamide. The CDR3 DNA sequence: TGTGCCAGCAGCACGGGACAGCTCACAGATACGCAGTATTTT. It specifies CASSTGQLTDTQYF.